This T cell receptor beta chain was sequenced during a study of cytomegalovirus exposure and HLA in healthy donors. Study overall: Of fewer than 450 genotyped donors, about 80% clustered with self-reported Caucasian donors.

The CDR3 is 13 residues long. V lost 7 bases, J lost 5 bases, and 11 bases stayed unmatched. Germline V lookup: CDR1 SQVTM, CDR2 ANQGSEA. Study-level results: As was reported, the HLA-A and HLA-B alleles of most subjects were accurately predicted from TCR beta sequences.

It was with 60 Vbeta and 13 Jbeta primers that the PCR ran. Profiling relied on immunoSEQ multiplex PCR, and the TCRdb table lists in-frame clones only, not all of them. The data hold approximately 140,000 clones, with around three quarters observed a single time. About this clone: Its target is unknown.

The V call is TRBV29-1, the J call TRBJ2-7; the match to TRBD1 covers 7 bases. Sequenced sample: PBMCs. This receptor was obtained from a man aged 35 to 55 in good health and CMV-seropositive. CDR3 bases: TGCAGCGCCCATGGGACAGTGGGAAACGAGCAGTACTTC. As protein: CSAHGTVGNEQYF.